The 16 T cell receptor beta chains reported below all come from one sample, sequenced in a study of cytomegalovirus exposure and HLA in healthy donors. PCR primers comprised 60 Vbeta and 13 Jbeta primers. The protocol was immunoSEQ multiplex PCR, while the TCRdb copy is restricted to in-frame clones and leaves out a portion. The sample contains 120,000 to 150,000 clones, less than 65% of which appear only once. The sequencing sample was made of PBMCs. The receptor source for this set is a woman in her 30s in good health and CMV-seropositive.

In DNA, the CDR3 is TGTGCCAGCCGGGACAGGAGGCAAGAGACCCAGTACTTC. It is translated as CASRDRRQETQYF. The chain employs TRBV6-1 and TRBJ2-5, with 8 bases fitting TRBD1. The J segment lost 2 bases and the V segment lost 8 bases, leaving 4 bases of the junction unmatched. The CDR3 is made up of 13 amino acids. Germline CDR1 MNHNS, CDR2 SASEGT.

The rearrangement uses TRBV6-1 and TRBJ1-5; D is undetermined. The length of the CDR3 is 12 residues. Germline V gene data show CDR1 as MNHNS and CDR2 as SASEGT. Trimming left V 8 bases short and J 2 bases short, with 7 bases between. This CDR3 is CASVQGNQPQHF. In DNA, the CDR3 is TGTGCCAGCGTTCAGGGCAATCAGCCCCAGCATTTT.

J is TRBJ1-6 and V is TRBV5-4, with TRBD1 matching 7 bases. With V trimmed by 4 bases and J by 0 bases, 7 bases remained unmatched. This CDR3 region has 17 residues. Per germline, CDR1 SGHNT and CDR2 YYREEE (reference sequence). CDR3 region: CASSQGGGSSYNSPLHF. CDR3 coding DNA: TGTGCCAGCAGCCAGGGGGGCGGAAGCTCCTATAATTCACCCCTCCACTTT.

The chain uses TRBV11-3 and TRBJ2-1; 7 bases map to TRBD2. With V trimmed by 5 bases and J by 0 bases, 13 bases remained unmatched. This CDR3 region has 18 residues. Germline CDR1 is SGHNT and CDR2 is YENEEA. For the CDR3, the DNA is TGTGCCAGCAGCCCCTCGCTAGCGGAGACCTCCTCCTACAATGAGCAGTTCTTC. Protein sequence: CASSPSLAETSSYNEQFF.

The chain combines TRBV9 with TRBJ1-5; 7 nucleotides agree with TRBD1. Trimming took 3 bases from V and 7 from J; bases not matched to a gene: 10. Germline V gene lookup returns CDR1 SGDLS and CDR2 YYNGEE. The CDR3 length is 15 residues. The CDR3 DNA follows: TGTGCCAGCAGCGCATTTGAGGGGGCGCGGCAGCCCCAGCATTTT. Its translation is CASSAFEGARQPQHF. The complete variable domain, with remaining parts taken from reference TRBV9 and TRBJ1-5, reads DSGVTQTPKHLITATGQRVTLRCSPRSGDLSVYWYQQSLDQGLQFLIQYYNGEERAKGNILERFSAQQFPDLHSELNLSSLELGDSALYFCASSAFEGARQPQHFGDGTRLSIL.

The CDR3 coding sequence is TGTGCCTGGAGTGCCGGGTCTCACAATCAGCCCCAGCATTTT. This gives the protein CAWSAGSHNQPQHF. V usage is TRBV30 and J usage is TRBJ1-5, with no clear D. In germline, CDR1 is GTSNPN, CDR2 SVGIG (reference sequence). The CDR3 length is 14 residues. Trimming stripped 1 base from V and 3 bases from J, with 10 bases between.

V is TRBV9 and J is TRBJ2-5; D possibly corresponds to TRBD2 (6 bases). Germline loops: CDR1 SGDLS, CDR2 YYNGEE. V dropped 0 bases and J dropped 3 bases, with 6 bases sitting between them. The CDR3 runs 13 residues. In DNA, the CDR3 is TGTGCCAGCAGCGTAGGCGGGGAAGAGACCCAGTACTTC. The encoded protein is CASSVGGEETQYF.

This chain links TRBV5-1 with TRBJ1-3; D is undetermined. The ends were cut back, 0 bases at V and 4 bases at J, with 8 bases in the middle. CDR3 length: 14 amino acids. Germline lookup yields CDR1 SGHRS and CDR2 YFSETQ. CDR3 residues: CASSLAPTGNTIYF. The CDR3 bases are TGCGCCAGCAGCTTGGCCCCGACAGGAAACACCATATATTTT.

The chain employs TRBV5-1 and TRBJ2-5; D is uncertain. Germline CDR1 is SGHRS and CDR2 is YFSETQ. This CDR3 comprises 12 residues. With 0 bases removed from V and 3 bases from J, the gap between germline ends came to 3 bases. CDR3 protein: CASSLVKETQYF. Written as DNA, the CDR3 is TGCGCCAGCAGCTTGGTAAAAGAGACCCAGTACTTC.

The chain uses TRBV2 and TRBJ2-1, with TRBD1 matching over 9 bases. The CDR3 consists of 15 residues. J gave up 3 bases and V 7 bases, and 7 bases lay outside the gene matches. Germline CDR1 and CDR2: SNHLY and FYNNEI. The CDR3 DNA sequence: TGTGCCAGCACGCGATGGACAGGGGACTACAATGAGCAGTTCTTC. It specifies CASTRWTGDYNEQFF.

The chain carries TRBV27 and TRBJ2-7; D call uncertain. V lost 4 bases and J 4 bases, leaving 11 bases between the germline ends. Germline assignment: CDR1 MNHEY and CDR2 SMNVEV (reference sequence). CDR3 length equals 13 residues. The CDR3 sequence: CASSSLSRYEQYF. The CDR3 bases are TGTGCCAGCAGTTCTCTTAGTCGGTACGAGCAGTACTTC.

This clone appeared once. The CDR3 spells CASSPTPRAGGSYNEQFF. The CDR3 DNA follows: TGTGCCAGCAGCCCAACTCCCCGAGCGGGAGGGTCTTACAATGAGCAGTTCTTC. This chain uses TRBV14 with TRBJ2-1, with 10 nucleotides matching TRBD2. V lost 4 bases and J lost 4; bases outside the gene matches: 13. CDR3 length equals 18 residues. CDR1 SGHDN and CDR2 FVKESK come from the germline V gene.

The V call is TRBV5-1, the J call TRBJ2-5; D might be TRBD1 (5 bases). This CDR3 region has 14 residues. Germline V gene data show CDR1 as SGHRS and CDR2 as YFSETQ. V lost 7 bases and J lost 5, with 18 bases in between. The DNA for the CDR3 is TGCGCCAGCTCGATGAACAGGTTCGTGGAGACCCAGTACTTC. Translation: CASSMNRFVETQYF.

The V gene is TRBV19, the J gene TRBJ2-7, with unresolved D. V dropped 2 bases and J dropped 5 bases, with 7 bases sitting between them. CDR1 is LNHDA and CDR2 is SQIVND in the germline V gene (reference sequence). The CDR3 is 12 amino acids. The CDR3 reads CASSISSHEQYF. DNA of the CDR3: TGTGCCAGTAGTATAAGTAGTCACGAGCAGTACTTC.

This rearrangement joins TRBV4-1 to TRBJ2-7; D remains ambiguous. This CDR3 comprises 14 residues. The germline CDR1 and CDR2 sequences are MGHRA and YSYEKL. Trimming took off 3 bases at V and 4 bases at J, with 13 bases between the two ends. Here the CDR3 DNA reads TGCGCCAGCAGCCATACATTGTCCGAATACGAGCAGTACTTC. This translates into CASSHTLSEYEQYF.

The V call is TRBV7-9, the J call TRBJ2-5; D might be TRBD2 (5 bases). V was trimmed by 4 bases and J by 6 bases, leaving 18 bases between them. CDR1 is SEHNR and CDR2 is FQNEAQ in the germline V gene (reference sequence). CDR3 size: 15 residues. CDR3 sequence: CASSSSGSLWQTQYF. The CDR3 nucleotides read TGTGCCAGCAGCTCTTCGGGGAGTCTTTGGCAGACCCAGTACTTC.